These 22 T cell receptor beta chains were all obtained from the same sample, sequenced in a study of T-cell reconstitution after alpha-beta-depleted transplantation in children. Unique molecular identifiers tagged the TCRbeta library. TCRdb ran MiXCR on the PCR reads and lists one entry per CDR3 protein. The sample consists of around 800,000 distinct CDR3 sequences, under 20% of them appearing once. The input for sequencing was PBMCs, mostly from graft donor cells, taken 360 days after TCRalphabeta/CD19-depleted stem cell transplant. Source of these receptors: a male patient aged 10-17 years who had a stem cell transplant for acute lymphoblastic leukemia, so the T cells may come from the graft donor.

This clonotype has just a few counts. The chain has TRBV7-2 and TRBJ2-1; a possible D gene is TRBD2 (5 bases). This CDR3 is 14 amino acids long. The germline V gene encodes CDR1 SGHTA and CDR2 FQGNSA. V gave up 7 bases and J gave up 6 bases, with 16 bases separating them. In nucleotides, the CDR3 is TGTGCCAGCACCATACTACTAGGGCGCAATGAGCAGTTCTTC. This gives the protein CASTILLGRNEQFF.

V usage is TRBV20-1 and J usage is TRBJ2-1; 11 bases align to TRBD2. Germline V gene lookup returns CDR1 DFQATT and CDR2 SNEGSKA (reference sequence). J lost 3 bases, V lost 0 bases, and 16 bases had no gene match. CDR3 length: 20 amino acids. CDR3 nucleotide sequence: TGCAGTGCTAGAGAATGGGTCAGGACTAGCGGGCCGCCGAGCTACAATGAGCAGTTCTTC. Encoded protein: CSAREWVRTSGPPSYNEQFF.

This clonotype was recorded many times. This chain links TRBV10-3 with TRBJ2-1; 9 positions match TRBD2. This CDR3 comprises 16 residues. Looked up from germline, CDR1 is ENHRY and CDR2 is SYGVKD. After removal of 1 base from V and 5 bases from J, the junction contained 6 bases not matched to a gene. CDR3 nucleotide sequence: TGTGCCATCAGTGAGTGGGGTCTAGCGGGGAACAATGAGCAGTTCTTC. Protein sequence: CAISEWGLAGNNEQFF.

This clonotype has ten or more counts. J is TRBJ2-1 and V is TRBV11-2, with D unresolved. This CDR3 region has 19 residues. From germline, CDR1 is SGHAT and CDR2 FQNNGV. Trimming took 4 bases from V and 0 from J, leaving 22 bases between them. The CDR3 DNA follows: TGTGCCAGCAGCTCTTTTTGTCCCAATCAGCTAAGCTCCTACAATGAGCAGTTCTTC. Translation gives CASSSFCPNQLSSYNEQFF.

This CDR3 is CASSLTPEQYNEQFF. The CDR3 DNA follows: TGCGCCAGCAGCTTGACCCCGGAACAGTACAATGAGCAGTTCTTC. This sequence joins TRBV5-1 and TRBJ2-1; no clear D. Between the trimmed V and J ends, which lost 1 base and 4 bases, there was a span of 12 bases. The V gene's germline CDR1 is SGHRS and CDR2 YFSETQ. This CDR3 comprises 15 residues. Complete variable domain (other parts from reference TRBV5-1 and TRBJ2-1): KAGVTQTPRYLIKTRGQQVTLSCSPISGHRSVSWYQQTPGQGLQFLFEYFSETQRNKGNFPGRFSGRQFSNSRSEMNVSTLELGDSALYLCASSLTPEQYNEQFFGPGTRLTVL.

This clonotype showed up just a few times. This sequence joins TRBV12-3 or TRBV12-4 and TRBJ2-7; TRBD1 matches at 7 bases. J gave up 6 bases and V 0 bases, and 5 bases lay outside the gene matches. The CDR3 is 14 residues long. CDR3 amino acids: CASSLALDRREQYF. The CDR3 DNA reads as TGTGCCAGCAGTTTAGCCTTGGACAGGCGCGAGCAGTACTTC.

In the case of this clonotype: A read error may account for a junction end that differs from germline. The chain is built from TRBV7-2 and TRBJ2-4; 12 bases are shared with TRBD2. Germline assignment: CDR1 SGHTA and CDR2 FQGNSA. This CDR3 is built from 16 residues. The CDR3 here is CASSLEKPGLAGGISF. Written as DNA, the CDR3 is TGTGCCAGCAGCTTAGAAAAACCGGGACTAGCGGGCGGAATTAGCTTC. Full variable domain (outside the CDR3, taken from reference TRBV7-2 and TRBJ2-4): GAGVSQSPSNKVTEKGKDVELRCDPISGHTALYWYRQSLGQGLEFLIYFQGNSAPDKSGLPSDRFSAERTGGSVSTLTIQRTQQEDSAVYLCASSLEKPGLAGGISFGAGTRLSVL.

This rearrangement joins TRBV25-1 to TRBJ1-2; D uncertain. Trimming removed 1 base at V and 6 bases at J, with 6 bases between. The V gene's germline CDR1 is MGHDK and CDR2 SYGVNS. The CDR3 loop spans 12 amino acids. For the CDR3, the DNA is TGTGCCAGCAGTGAATCTTTCCATGGCTACACCTTC. Translated: CASSESFHGYTF.

The sample holds a few counts of this clonotype. The chain recombines TRBV5-8 with TRBJ1-2; 7 positions match TRBD1. Per the germline V gene, CDR1 is SGHTS and CDR2 is YDEGEE. This CDR3 has 13 residues. J lost 6 bases, V lost 4 bases, and 6 bases had no gene match. CDR3 loop: CASSDDRVDGYTF. DNA of the CDR3: TGTGCCAGCAGCGACGACAGGGTCGATGGCTACACCTTC.

This clonotype was counted at least ten times. The chain carries TRBV5-1 and TRBJ1-1, with D perhaps TRBD1 (5 bases). CDR1 is SGHRS, CDR2 YFSETQ, per germline. Trimming shortened V by 1 base and J by 1 base, and 11 bases separated the two germline ends. CDR3 length equals 15 residues. CDR3 amino acids: CASSLPSGGNTEAFF. The CDR3 nucleotides read TGCGCCAGCAGCTTGCCATCCGGGGGGAACACTGAAGCTTTCTTT.

This clonotype turned up a few times. J is TRBJ2-2 and V is TRBV15, with no clear D. V lost 3 bases and J lost 5, with 4 bases in between. Germline lookup yields CDR1 LNHNV and CDR2 YYDKDF (reference sequence). The CDR3 sequence is 12 residues long. CDR3 residues: CATSSGTGELFF. Written as DNA, the CDR3 is TGTGCCACCAGCAGCGGGACCGGGGAGCTGTTTTTT.

The V call is TRBV7-9, the J call TRBJ2-7; D is undetermined. The CDR3 spans 15 residues. The germline V and J ends were trimmed by 5 bases and 0 bases, with 14 bases remaining between them. Germline values: CDR1 SEHNR, CDR2 FQNEAQ (reference sequence). The CDR3 sequence is CASSLNGLLSYEQYF. CDR3 nucleotide sequence: TGTGCCAGCAGCCTAAATGGCTTACTCTCCTACGAGCAGTACTTC. The full variable domain, completed using reference TRBV7-9 and TRBJ2-7, is DTGVSQNPRHKITKRGQNVTFRCDPISEHNRLYWYRQTLGQGPEFLTYFQNEAQLEKSRLLSDRFSAERPKGSFSTLEIQRTEQGDSAMYLCASSLNGLLSYEQYFGPGTRLTVT.

This clonotype was counted many times. The gene calls are TRBV7-2 and TRBJ2-7, with a possible D match to TRBD2 (5 bases). The CDR3 totals 17 residues. V dropped 2 bases and J dropped 2 bases, with 19 bases sitting between them. The germline gives CDR1 SGHTA, CDR2 FQGNSA. CDR3 sequence (DNA): TGTGCCAGCAGCTTAAAACGGGCGCGGATGGAGGCCTACGAGCAGTACTTC. It codes for CASSLKRARMEAYEQYF.

This clonotype is a singleton in its sample. The genes are TRBV20-1 and TRBJ2-6; D is unclear. This CDR3 has 15 amino acids. The V gene's germline CDR1 is DFQATT and CDR2 SNEGSKA (reference sequence). Trimming pared 5 bases from V and 2 bases from J, leaving 13 bases between. CDR3: CSAGRGSTGANVLTF. The CDR3 coding sequence is TGCAGTGCTGGGCGAGGCTCGACTGGGGCCAACGTCCTGACTTTC.

This clonotype was seen only a few times. The V and J genes are TRBV7-2 and TRBJ1-1; D might be TRBD1 (6 bases). The CDR3 consists of 15 residues. From germline, CDR1 is SGHTA and CDR2 FQGNSA. With 0 bases removed from V and 4 bases from J, the gap between germline ends came to 12 bases. CDR3 region: CASSLAQGISTEAFF. DNA for the CDR3: TGTGCCAGCAGCTTAGCACAGGGTATTTCCACTGAAGCTTTCTTT. The full variable domain, completed using reference TRBV7-2 and TRBJ1-1, is GAGVSQSPSNKVTEKGKDVELRCDPISGHTALYWYRQSLGQGLEFLIYFQGNSAPDKSGLPSDRFSAERTGGSVSTLTIQRTQQEDSAVYLCASSLAQGISTEAFFGQGTRLTVV.

This clonotype was detected only a few times. The J gene is TRBJ2-2, the V gene TRBV6-2 or TRBV6-3; TRBD2 might be the D (6 bases). In germline, CDR1 is MNHEY, CDR2 SVGEGT. This CDR3 is 15 amino acids long. V gave up 7 bases and J gave up 1 base, with 13 bases separating them. The CDR3 region is CASNSGSLNTGELFF. CDR3 coding DNA: TGTGCCAGCAATTCCGGGAGCCTGAACACCGGGGAGCTGTTTTTT.

The chain recombines TRBV6-1 with TRBJ2-7; 11 nucleotides line up with TRBD2. V lost 5 bases, J lost 6 bases, and 3 bases stayed unmatched. CDR1 and CDR2 (germline): MNHNS, SASEGT. This CDR3 spans 13 amino acids. The CDR3 DNA sequence: TGTGCCAGCAGTCCGGGACTAGCGGTCGAGCAGTACTTC. This sequence encodes CASSPGLAVEQYF.

The chain is built from TRBV5-1 and TRBJ2-5; D is uncertain. CDR3 length equals 14 residues. Germline V CDR1 and CDR2: SGHRS, YFSETQ. Trimming removed 0 bases from V and 4 bases from J, with 10 bases in between. CDR3 bases: TGCGCCAGCAGCTTGGGGCCGCGCGGAGAGACCCAGTACTTC. Translated: CASSLGPRGETQYF. Filled out from reference TRBV5-1 and TRBJ2-5, the complete variable domain reads KAGVTQTPRYLIKTRGQQVTLSCSPISGHRSVSWYQQTPGQGLQFLFEYFSETQRNKGNFPGRFSGRQFSNSRSEMNVSTLELGDSALYLCASSLGPRGETQYFGPGTRLLVL.

This clonotype was found a few times. This CDR3 is CASSLDPGDIQYF. The CDR3, as DNA: TGTGCCAGCAGCTTAGATCCCGGGGACATTCAGTACTTC. The chain couples TRBV11-3 to TRBJ2-4, with a weak D call TRBD2 (5 bases). V lost 0 bases and J lost 8, with 8 bases in between. CDR3 length: 13 residues. The germline V gene has CDR1 SGHNT and CDR2 YENEEA.

The CDR3 nucleotides are TGCGCCAGCAGCCAGGGGCCAGCCAAAAACATTCAGTACTTC. Encoded protein: CASSQGPAKNIQYF. V gene TRBV4-1 combines with J gene TRBJ2-4; maybe TRBD1 (5 bases). The V end was cut by 3 bases, the J end by 0 bases, with 6 bases between. Germline lookup yields CDR1 MGHRA and CDR2 YSYEKL. CDR3 length: 14 amino acids.

This clonotype was detected a few times. The chain has TRBV27 and TRBJ2-6; a possible D gene is TRBD1 (6 bases). The V and J ends lost 3 bases and 4 bases respectively, with 16 bases between them. Germline CDR1 reads MNHEY; CDR2 reads SMNVEV (reference sequence). The CDR3 is made up of 17 amino acids. Written as DNA, the CDR3 is TGTGCCAGCAGTTTGACACAGGGAACTTCCGGGGCCAACGTCCTGACTTTC. Translation: CASSLTQGTSGANVLTF. The full variable domain, completed using reference TRBV27 and TRBJ2-6, is EAQVTQNPRYLITVTGKKLTVTCSQNMNHEYMSWYRQDPGLGLRQIYYSMNVEVTDKGDVPEGYKVSRKEKRNFPLILESPSPNQTSLYFCASSLTQGTSGANVLTFGAGSRLTVL.

About this clonotype itself: A read error is possible here, since a much larger clone lies one base away. The rearrangement joins TRBV7-9 to TRBJ2-5; 7 bases map to TRBD1. This CDR3 comprises 15 residues. Germline V lookup: CDR1 SEHNR, CDR2 FQNEAQ (reference sequence). CDR3 region: CTSSPQGTPTGTQYF. In nucleotides, the CDR3 is TGTACCAGCAGCCCACAGGGGACACCGACGGGGACCCAGTACTTC.